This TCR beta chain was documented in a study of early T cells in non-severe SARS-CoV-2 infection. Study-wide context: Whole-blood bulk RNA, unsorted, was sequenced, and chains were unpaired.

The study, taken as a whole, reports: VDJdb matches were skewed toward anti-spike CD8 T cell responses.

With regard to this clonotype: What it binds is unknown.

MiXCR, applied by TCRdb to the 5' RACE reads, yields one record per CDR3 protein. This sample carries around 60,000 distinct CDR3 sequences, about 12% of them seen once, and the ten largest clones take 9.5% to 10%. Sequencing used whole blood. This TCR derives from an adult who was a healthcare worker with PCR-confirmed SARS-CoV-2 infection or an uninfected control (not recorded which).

The CDR3 coding sequence is TGTGCCACCAGTGATGGCGGGACAGGTCGACAAGAGACCCAGTACTTC. Amino acid sequence: CATSDGGTGRQETQYF. This chain connects TRBV24-1 to TRBJ2-5; the match to TRBD1 covers 8 bases. Germline V gene lookup returns CDR1 KGHDR and CDR2 SFDVKD. The J segment lost 2 bases and the V segment lost 3 bases, leaving 7 bases of the junction unmatched. CDR3 length: 16 residues.